Shown below are 32 T cell receptor beta chains from a single sample sequenced in a study of cytomegalovirus exposure and HLA in healthy donors (dated by TCRdb to the late 2010s). Library generation was performed with the immunoSEQ multiplex PCR assay. A mixture of 60 forward primers for TCR Vbeta segments and 13 reverse primers for TCR Jbeta segments was used in the multiplex PCR. TCRdb took this table from immuneACCESS and kept in-frame rearrangements with V and J called. Such tables lack part of the clones; where checked against another copy, unresolved V genes explain under half of the gap, and the rest is unexplained. This sample lists 180,000 or so clones; more than 75% were detected once. The leading ten clones occupy under 2.5% of the sample. Sequencing input: PBMCs. The origin of the receptors is a woman aged 25 to 39 in good health and CMV-seropositive.

This chain uses TRBV9 with TRBJ1-5, with unresolved D. This CDR3 comprises 15 residues. V dropped 0 bases and J dropped 5 bases, with 12 bases sitting between them. Per the germline V gene, CDR1 is SGDLS and CDR2 is YYNGEE. The CDR3 protein is CASSVGARSDQPQHF. The CDR3 DNA is TGTGCCAGCAGCGTAGGGGCAAGAAGTGATCAGCCCCAGCATTTT. The variable domain in full, completed from reference TRBV9 and TRBJ1-5, reads DSGVTQTPKHLITATGQRVTLRCSPRSGDLSVYWYQQSLDQGLQFLIQYYNGEERAKGNILERFSAQQFPDLHSELNLSSLELGDSALYFCASSVGARSDQPQHFGDGTRLSIL.

A remark on this clone: The DNA is omitted, as the CDR3 cannot be located on it reliably, and the CDR3 follows TCRdb's listing. The rearrangement joins TRBV21-1 to TRBJ2-6; the table's D call, TRBD1, has no DNA check behind it. TRBV21-1 is an annotated pseudogene. The CDR3 extends over 15 residues, inclusive of both ends. The CDR3 spells CASSRVGSGANGLTF.

CDR3 region: CASSLKAGSYNSPLHF. CDR3 bases: TGTGCCAGCAGCTTAAAGGCGGGCTCCTATAATTCACCCCTCCACTTT. This chain connects TRBV7-3 to TRBJ1-6; D gene unclear. This CDR3 region has 16 residues. Trimming took off 1 base at V and 0 bases at J, with 7 bases between the two ends. The V gene's germline CDR1 is SGHTA and CDR2 FQGTGA.

This chain links TRBV7-9 with TRBJ2-5; weak D call: TRBD2 (7 bases). Germline V lookup: CDR1 SEHNR, CDR2 FQNEAQ (reference sequence). Trimming removed 6 bases from V and 5 bases from J, with 22 bases in between. The CDR3 contains 16 residues. The CDR3 nucleotides read TGTGCCAGCAGTGGATGGGGCGGGGGCCCCGGGGAGACCCAGTACTTC. It encodes CASSGWGGGPGETQYF.

This clone was observed a single time. The genes are TRBV2 and TRBJ2-5; TRBD1 aligns across 8 bases. Germline V gene sequence: CDR1 SNHLY, CDR2 FYNNEI. The V gene end was trimmed by 6 bases and the J gene end by 4 bases; junction bases not matched to a gene: 10. This CDR3 contains 15 residues. CDR3 bases: TGTGCCAGCAGGACAGACAGGGGCGTCGCAGAGACCCAGTACTTC. Protein product: CASRTDRGVAETQYF.

The V and J genes are TRBV10-2 and TRBJ1-1; D is possibly TRBD1 (5 bases). V was trimmed by 6 bases and J by 5 bases, leaving 16 bases between them. Germline V gene sequence: CDR1 WSHSY, CDR2 SAAADI. CDR3 length equals 14 residues. DNA of the CDR3: TGCGCCAGCAGGGCGGGGGTAATTGGGACTGAAGCTTTCTTT. Translated: CASRAGVIGTEAFF.

This chain connects TRBV9 to TRBJ2-2; 7 bases are shared with TRBD1. The J segment lost 1 base and the V segment lost 3 bases, leaving 3 bases of the junction unmatched. Germline lookup yields CDR1 SGDLS and CDR2 YYNGEE. The CDR3 is 15 residues long. CDR3 bases: TGTGCCAGCAGCGACGACAGGGTGAACACCGGGGAGCTGTTTTTT. This translates into CASSDDRVNTGELFF. Using reference TRBV9 and TRBJ2-2 for the parts outside the CDR3, the full variable domain is DSGVTQTPKHLITATGQRVTLRCSPRSGDLSVYWYQQSLDQGLQFLIQYYNGEERAKGNILERFSAQQFPDLHSELNLSSLELGDSALYFCASSDDRVNTGELFFGEGSRLTVL.

A word on this clone: Within the sample, other DNA sequences also encode this same CDR3. This sequence joins TRBV19 and TRBJ2-3, with TRBD1 matching over 7 bases. The CDR3 contains 14 residues. J lost 1 base, V lost 4 bases, and 2 bases had no gene match. The V gene's germline CDR1 is LNHDA and CDR2 SQIVND (reference sequence). CDR3 sequence: CASSTQGGTDTQYF. CDR3 DNA sequence: TGTGCCAGTAGTACTCAGGGGGGCACAGATACGCAGTATTTT.

Comment on this clone: In the same sample, other DNA sequences code for this CDR3. The chain combines TRBV10-3 with TRBJ2-7; perhaps TRBD1 as D (6 bases). The CDR3 is 13 amino acids. The V and J ends lost 5 bases and 2 bases respectively, with 10 bases between them. Germline lookup yields CDR1 ENHRY and CDR2 SYGVKD. The CDR3 DNA reads as TGTGCCATCAGTTACCGGGACACCTACGAGCAGTACTTC. Translation gives CAISYRDTYEQYF.

This clone was seen a handful of times. In DNA form, the CDR3 reads TGTGCCAGCAGCTTATACCAGACAGGTGTGACTAGCGGATACAATGAGCAGTTCTTC. This sequence encodes CASSLYQTGVTSGYNEQFF. The chain is built from TRBV7-8 and TRBJ2-1; TRBD2 agrees at 9 bases. Trimming removed 2 bases from V and 4 bases from J; junction bases left unmatched: 15. Germline lookup yields CDR1 SGHVS and CDR2 FQNEAQ. This CDR3 is built from 19 residues.

V gene TRBV18 combines with J gene TRBJ2-3, with 9 bases matching TRBD1. V trimming: 0 bases; J trimming: 2 bases; junction bases outside the gene matches: 3. The V gene's germline CDR1 is KGHSH and CDR2 LQKENI. The length of the CDR3 is 16 residues. Here the CDR3 reads CASSPPYRGPTDTQYF. The CDR3 region has the DNA TGTGCCAGCTCACCACCGTACAGGGGGCCCACAGATACGCAGTATTTT.

J is TRBJ1-5 and V is TRBV7-6; 9 positions agree with TRBD1. Trimming took 5 bases from V and 5 from J; bases not matched to a gene: 7. The germline V gene encodes CDR1 SGHVS and CDR2 FNYEAQ. This CDR3 has 15 amino acids. The CDR3 nucleotides are TGTGCCAGCAGCCCCGGGACAGGGAGTTATCAGCCCCAGCATTTT. Residues: CASSPGTGSYQPQHF.

This clone was picked up a small number of times. The chain joins TRBV4-2 to TRBJ2-7, with 9 bases matching TRBD1. The CDR3 spans 16 residues. The ends lost 4 bases at V and 3 bases at J; junction bases unmatched: 10. The germline V gene has CDR1 LGHNA and CDR2 YNFKEQ. The CDR3 loop is CASSLRLTGGYYEQYF. CDR3 DNA sequence: TGTGCCAGCAGCCTCCGACTGACAGGGGGGTACTACGAGCAGTACTTC.

The chain couples TRBV6-6 to TRBJ2-5; 9 positions match TRBD1. The J call may be mistaken, given a closer DNA end match to TRBJ2-7. Germline V CDR1 and CDR2: MNHNY, SVGAGI (reference sequence). There are 15 residues in the CDR3. The DNA for the CDR3 is TGTGCCAGCAGTTCGACAGGGGGGAACTCCTACGAGCAGTACTTC. This gives the protein CASSSTGGNSYEQYF.

As for this clone: Germline is not matched at one junction end, which may reflect a read error. This chain connects TRBV28 to TRBJ2-5; 8 bases agree with TRBD1. The CDR3 covers 11 residues. Germline lookup yields CDR1 MDHEN and CDR2 SYDVKM. DNA for the CDR3: TGTGCCAGCAGTCTGAGGACAGGGATGCACTTC. Translation: CASSLRTGMHF.

The gene calls are TRBV28 and TRBJ1-2, with TRBD1 identical over 7 bases. Germline V CDR1 and CDR2: MDHEN, SYDVKM. V lost 6 bases, J lost 10 bases, and 23 bases stayed unmatched. This CDR3 contains 17 residues. CDR3 in amino acids: CASRGAGQQMPKYDYTF. CDR3 in DNA: TGTGCCAGCAGGGGGGCGGGACAGCAGATGCCCAAGTACGACTACACCTTC.

There are a few counts of this clone. J is TRBJ2-7 and V is TRBV7-9, with 7 bases identical to TRBD1. V lost 4 bases, J lost 4 bases, and 16 bases stayed unmatched. The CDR3 sequence is 17 residues long. Per the germline V gene, CDR1 is SEHNR and CDR2 is FQNEAQ (reference sequence). The CDR3 protein is CASSSQGGTAMPYEQYF. The CDR3 DNA follows: TGTGCCAGCAGCTCGCAGGGTGGGACAGCCATGCCGTACGAGCAGTACTTC.

CDR3: CASSLAGGRGPYNEQFF. The CDR3 DNA sequence: TGTGCCAGCAGCTTAGCGGGAGGGCGGGGGCCCTACAATGAGCAGTTCTTC. V is TRBV7-9 and J is TRBJ2-1; D might be TRBD2 (7 bases). V lost 0 bases and J lost 2, with 14 bases in between. The V gene's germline CDR1 is SEHNR and CDR2 FQNEAQ (reference sequence). CDR3 length equals 17 residues. Combining the CDR3 with reference TRBV7-9 and TRBJ2-1 gives the whole variable domain DTGVSQNPRHKITKRGQNVTFRCDPISEHNRLYWYRQTLGQGPEFLTYFQNEAQLEKSRLLSDRFSAERPKGSFSTLEIQRTEQGDSAMYLCASSLAGGRGPYNEQFFGPGTRLTVL.

The rearrangement joins TRBV5-1 to TRBJ1-5; tentatively, D is TRBD1 (6 bases). This CDR3 is built from 14 residues. CDR1 and CDR2 from the germline V gene are SGHRS and YFSETQ. The V and J ends lost 0 bases and 7 bases respectively, with 11 bases between them. CDR3 sequence reads: CASSLAPGEQPQHF. CDR3 DNA sequence: TGCGCCAGCAGCTTGGCGCCAGGGGAACAGCCCCAGCATTTT.

This clone was observed once. A read error may account for a junction end that differs from germline. This chain uses TRBV7-9 with TRBJ1-6; 10 bases align to TRBD1. Germline V gene lookup returns CDR1 SEHNR and CDR2 FQNEAQ (reference sequence). The CDR3 totals 13 residues. CDR3 sequence (DNA): TGTGCCAGCAGCTTAGCCGGGACAGGGGACACGGTCTTT. Encoded protein: CASSLAGTGDTVF.

This clone was counted between two and nine times. The chain carries TRBV30 and TRBJ2-2; D is uncertain. Germline CDR1 is GTSNPN and CDR2 is SVGIG (reference sequence). V dropped 5 bases and J dropped 2 bases, with 9 bases sitting between them. CDR3 length: 13 amino acids. CDR3 DNA: TGTGCCTGGGAAATACAAAACACCGGGGAGCTGTTTTTT. This gives the protein CAWEIQNTGELFF.

This clone was seen just once. The chain has TRBV7-8 and TRBJ1-4, with D possibly matching TRBD1 (5 bases). Deletions cut 5 bases from V and 4 bases from J, with 14 bases between. Germline-derived CDR1 and CDR2 are SGHVS and FQNEAQ. The CDR3 runs to 15 residues. CDR3 coding DNA: TGTGCCAGCAGCAACCAGGGAGGGCGTAATGAAAAACTGTTTTTT. As protein: CASSNQGGRNEKLFF.

The V and J genes are TRBV19 and TRBJ1-1; D is uncertain. V shed 5 bases and J shed 7 bases, with 11 bases lying between them. Germline V CDR1 and CDR2: LNHDA, SQIVND (reference sequence). The CDR3 spans 12 residues. Written as DNA, the CDR3 is TGTGCCAGTAGTTGGCGGGGAGGTGAAGCTTTCTTT. Translated: CASSWRGGEAFF.

The chain recombines TRBV9 with TRBJ2-1, with 9 bases lining up with TRBD2. The V gene end was trimmed by 0 bases and the J gene end by 0 bases; junction bases not matched to a gene: 4. From germline, CDR1 is SGDLS and CDR2 YYNGEE. The CDR3 runs to 17 residues. The DNA of the CDR3 is TGTGCCAGCAGCGTAGGAGCGGGGGGCTTCTCCTACAATGAGCAGTTCTTC. It codes for CASSVGAGGFSYNEQFF.

The chain is built from TRBV18 and TRBJ2-6; 7 bases align to TRBD1. The CDR3 has 17 amino acids. CDR1 is KGHSH and CDR2 is LQKENI in the germline V gene. V was pared by 2 bases and J by 0 bases, with 4 bases of the junction left unmatched. DNA of the CDR3: TGTGCCAGCTCACCAGACAGGGAATACTCTGGGGCCAACGTCCTGACTTTC. It is translated as CASSPDREYSGANVLTF.

The V call is TRBV5-4, the J call TRBJ2-3; 12 positions match TRBD2. V shed 4 bases, J shed 0 bases, and the junction held 9 bases outside the gene matches. The CDR3 sequence is 18 residues long. CDR1 is SGHNT and CDR2 is YYREEE in the germline V gene (reference sequence). The CDR3 reads CASSPASGGALSTDTQYF. The CDR3 nucleotides read TGTGCCAGCAGCCCTGCTAGCGGGGGGGCCCTTAGCACAGATACGCAGTATTTT.

This rearrangement joins TRBV11-3 to TRBJ2-7, with D maybe TRBD2 (5 bases). Germline V gene data show CDR1 as SGHNT and CDR2 as YENEEA. Trimming took 0 bases from V and 3 from J, leaving 24 bases between them. The CDR3 sequence is 19 residues long. The CDR3 loop is CASSLDPRGGGMGGYEQYF. The CDR3 DNA follows: TGTGCCAGCAGCTTAGATCCCCGTGGAGGTGGGATGGGTGGCTACGAGCAGTACTTC.

V is TRBV6-1 and J is TRBJ2-3; D possibly corresponds to TRBD1 (5 bases). The V end was cut by 2 bases, the J end by 8 bases, with 20 bases between. The germline V gene encodes CDR1 MNHNS and CDR2 SASEGT. This CDR3 has 16 amino acids. The CDR3 DNA reads as TGTGCCAGCAGTGAACAGGGCAGATCGCAAACTGGTACGCAGTATTTT. Translation: CASSEQGRSQTGTQYF.

This clone was picked up one time. V gene TRBV5-8 combines with J gene TRBJ1-5, with D maybe TRBD1 (5 bases). Per germline, CDR1 SGHTS and CDR2 YDEGEE. The CDR3 runs to 15 residues. Trimming took off 4 bases at V and 1 base at J, with 12 bases between the two ends. The CDR3 spells CASSRGTGSNQPQHF. For the CDR3, the DNA is TGTGCCAGCAGCCGGGGGACGGGGAGCAATCAGCCCCAGCATTTT.

The V and J genes are TRBV5-8 and TRBJ1-2, with D perhaps TRBD1 (5 bases). Germline values: CDR1 SGHTS, CDR2 YDEGEE. The CDR3 consists of 13 residues. Deletions cut 2 bases from V and 2 bases from J, with 7 bases between. The CDR3 DNA reads as TGTGCCAGCAGCTTTCGGGGGAACTATGGCTACACCTTC. It is translated as CASSFRGNYGYTF.

The chain joins TRBV5-4 to TRBJ2-3; weak D call: TRBD1 (6 bases). Germline CDR1 and CDR2: SGHNT and YYREEE (reference sequence). CDR3 length equals 15 residues. V was cut by 2 bases and J by 0 bases, with 10 bases left in between. The CDR3 region is CASSLGGTSTDTQYF. DNA for the CDR3: TGTGCCAGCAGCTTAGGGGGAACTAGCACAGATACGCAGTATTTT.

This rearrangement joins TRBV28 to TRBJ1-4, with 10 nucleotides matching TRBD1. The trim removed 5 bases at V and 5 bases at J, leaving 5 bases unmatched. This CDR3 is 15 amino acids long. Germline CDR1 MDHEN, CDR2 SYDVKM. The CDR3 DNA reads TGTGCCAGCAGTAGACCGGGACAGGGGAATGAAAAACTGTTTTTT. Protein sequence: CASSRPGQGNEKLFF.